Given below is one TCR beta chain in context. V was clipped by 5 bases and J by 0 bases, with 17 bases between them. Germline V gene data show CDR1 as LNHDA and CDR2 as SQIVND (reference sequence). CDR3 length equals 18 residues. This record comes from a study of blood T cell repertoires in COVID-19. The overall study: Sites across the United States, Italy and Spain contributed samples from acute and convalescent COVID-19. The cDNA or gDNA used as material had been derived from T cells, B-cell-depleted T cells, or PBMCs.

In the original processing: Cell counts per sample came from amplifying reference gene primers. Clones were read by immunoSEQ multiplex PCR, and TCRdb kept only the in-frame ones, dropping some. V and J calls and clone size are as listed in that table; D and trimming were resolved from the DNA. The sample has more than 25,000 clones, approximately 81% seen once. The source is a man aged 80 or over with active COVID-19. This rearrangement joins TRBV19 to TRBJ2-6, with D perhaps TRBD1 (6 bases). The material sequenced was peripheral blood. CDR3 DNA: TGTGCCAGTAGTGGGGGCTACCGGTGGGGCTCTGGGGCCAACGTCCTGACTTTC. This translates into CASSGGYRWGSGANVLTF.